These 2 T cell receptor beta chains share one sample of origin, sequenced in a study of T cell changes during pregnancy in multiple sclerosis. Sequencing was performed with immunoSEQ multiplex PCR; in TCRdb, only in-frame clones are kept and a portion is missing. The sample records fewer than 70,000 clones, roughly 91% being singletons. Specimen: peripheral blood, collected in the third trimester of pregnancy. These receptors were taken from a female donor with multiple sclerosis, enrolled in a pregnancy study.

The chain joins TRBV5-1 to TRBJ1-2; no clear D. Germline V gene lookup returns CDR1 SGHRS and CDR2 YFSETQ. CDR3 length equals 16 residues. Trimming cost V 4 bases and J 2 bases, with 18 bases left between them. CDR3 bases: TGCGCCAGCAGCCCCCAAGCGGGTTACATAAACTATGGCTACACCTTC. This sequence encodes CASSPQAGYINYGYTF.

The rearrangement uses TRBV29-1 and TRBJ2-7; TRBD2 matches at 7 bases. The length of the CDR3 is 11 residues. Trimming took 4 bases from V and 7 from J; bases not matched to a gene: 4. Per the germline V gene, CDR1 is SQVTM and CDR2 is ANQGSEA. For the CDR3, the DNA is TGCAGCGTTGGGGAGGGGTGGGAGCAGTACTTC. Encoded protein: CSVGEGWEQYF.